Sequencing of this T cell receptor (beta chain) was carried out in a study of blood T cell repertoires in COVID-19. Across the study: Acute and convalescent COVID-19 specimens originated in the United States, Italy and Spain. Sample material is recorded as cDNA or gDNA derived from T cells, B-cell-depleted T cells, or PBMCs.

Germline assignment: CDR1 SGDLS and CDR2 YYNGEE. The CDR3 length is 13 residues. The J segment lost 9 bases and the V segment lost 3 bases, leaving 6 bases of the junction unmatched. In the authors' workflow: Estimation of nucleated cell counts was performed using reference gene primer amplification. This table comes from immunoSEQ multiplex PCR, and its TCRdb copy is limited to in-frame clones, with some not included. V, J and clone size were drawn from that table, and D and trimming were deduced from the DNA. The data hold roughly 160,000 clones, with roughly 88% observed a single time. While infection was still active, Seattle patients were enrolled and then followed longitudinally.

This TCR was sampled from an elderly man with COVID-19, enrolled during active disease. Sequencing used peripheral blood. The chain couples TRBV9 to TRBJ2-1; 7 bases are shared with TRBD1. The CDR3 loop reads CASSEGTELEQFF. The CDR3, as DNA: TGTGCCAGCAGCGAGGGGACAGAACTTGAGCAGTTCTTC.